One and the same sample provided the 17 T cell receptor beta chains below, sequenced in a study of post-analysis software for immune sequencing data. Broader study findings: Elevated frequency relative to controls characterized several TRBV segments in patients, TRBV5-6, TRBV5-1 and TRBV20-1 among them.

These receptors' targets are unknown. TCR beta libraries were prepared from cDNA with unique molecular identifiers. TCRdb itself ran the PCR reads through MiXCR, one entry per CDR3 protein. The profile shows roughly 410,000 distinct CDR3 sequences, less than 40% of them singletons. The specimen sequenced was blood. The origin of the receptors is a girl under 18 with multiple sclerosis.

The chain couples TRBV6-5 to TRBJ1-2; TRBD1 matches at 8 bases. CDR1 and CDR2 from the germline V gene are MNHEY and SVGAGI. V was pared by 10 bases and J by 2 bases, with 6 bases of the junction left unmatched. The CDR3 is 13 residues long. CDR3 in amino acids: CATGQGKNYGYTF. CDR3 nucleotides: TGTGCCACCGGACAGGGAAAAAACTATGGCTACACCTTC.

The chain uses TRBV7-9 and TRBJ2-7; D unresolved. This CDR3 has 14 residues. Germline CDR1 SEHNR, CDR2 FQNEAQ (reference sequence). Trimming stripped 4 bases from V and 1 base from J, with 11 bases between. DNA for the CDR3: TGTGCCAGCAGCTCTACCGCCCAATCCTACGAGCAGTACTTC. Protein product: CASSSTAQSYEQYF.

The chain has TRBV28 and TRBJ2-7; D possibly corresponds to TRBD2 (5 bases). With 6 bases removed from V and 0 bases from J, the gap between germline ends came to 12 bases. Germline V gene data show CDR1 as MDHEN and CDR2 as SYDVKM. The CDR3 covers 14 residues. The DNA for the CDR3 is TGTGCCAGCAGCCGCCCGGGATTCTCCTACGAGCAGTACTTC. Translation gives CASSRPGFSYEQYF.

This clonotype showed up just a few times. V is TRBV9 and J is TRBJ1-2, with 7 bases identical to TRBD1. V lost 3 bases and J lost 6; bases outside the gene matches: 8. This CDR3 is 14 amino acids long. CDR1 is SGDLS, CDR2 YYNGEE, per germline. CDR3 nucleotides: TGTGCCAGCAGCGGCCCGACAGGGTTGAATGGCTACACCTTC. This sequence encodes CASSGPTGLNGYTF.

This clonotype was recorded a few times. V and J are TRBV20-1 and TRBJ2-3; TRBD2 aligns across 9 bases. Germline values: CDR1 DFQATT, CDR2 SNEGSKA (reference sequence). This CDR3 region has 14 residues. J gave up 4 bases and V 6 bases, and 8 bases lay outside the gene matches. DNA for the CDR3: TGCAGTGCCCTGGCGGGGGGGCTTGCAGATACGCAGTATTTT. It encodes CSALAGGLADTQYF.

For this clonotype: Since the CDR3 does not end with the conserved phenylalanine or tryptophan, this likely comes from a read error. The CDR3, as DNA: TGTGCCAGCAGCCCCTCTGGTCATCAAGAGACCCAGTACTGC. Its protein is CASSPSGHQETQYC. The chain links TRBV11-2 to TRBJ2-5, with D uncertain. The CDR3 extends over 14 amino acids. Germline V CDR1 and CDR2: SGHAT, FQNNGV. V lost 5 bases, J lost 2 bases, and 12 bases lay in between.

CDR3 loop: CASSTLAGGFDEQYF. Written as DNA, the CDR3 is TGTGCCAGCAGCACCTTAGCGGGGGGCTTCGATGAGCAGTACTTC. This rearrangement joins TRBV28 to TRBJ2-7; 10 bases are a match to TRBD2. The germline V gene has CDR1 MDHEN and CDR2 SYDVKM. V shed 6 bases and J 7 bases; nucleotides not matched to a gene: 12. The CDR3 totals 15 residues.

This clonotype was counted a few times. The rearrangement joins TRBV10-3 to TRBJ2-5; D is unclear. The germline V gene encodes CDR1 ENHRY and CDR2 SYGVKD. The V and J ends lost 5 bases and 1 base respectively, with 11 bases between them. This CDR3 is 14 amino acids long. CDR3 in DNA: TGTGCCATCAGTCGTGGGGTTGGCCAAGAGACCCAGTACTTC. Translation gives CAISRGVGQETQYF.

The V gene is TRBV7-2, the J gene TRBJ2-1, with 9 bases identical to TRBD2. V was pared by 5 bases and J by 7 bases, with 12 bases of the junction left unmatched. From germline, CDR1 is SGHTA and CDR2 FQGNSA. The CDR3 spans 16 residues. The CDR3 DNA follows: TGTGCCAGCAGCCGCGGGGGGGTCTCCATTTGGAATGAGCAGTTCTTC. As protein: CASSRGGVSIWNEQFF.

The rearrangement links TRBV28 to TRBJ2-3; unclear D gene. The CDR3 loop spans 16 amino acids. Germline CDR1 MDHEN, CDR2 SYDVKM. The V and J ends lost 1 base and 4 bases respectively, with 15 bases between them. For the CDR3, the DNA is TGTGCCAGCAGTTTATATCCCCGGAAGGCAGCAGATACGCAGTATTTT. It is translated as CASSLYPRKAADTQYF.

The chain is built from TRBV6-1 and TRBJ1-1; D perhaps matches TRBD1 (5 bases). CDR3 length equals 16 residues. Germline V CDR1 and CDR2: MNHNS, SASEGT. Trimming left V 7 bases short and J 0 bases short, with 18 bases between. CDR3 sequence (DNA): TGTGCCAGCACCACCCTGTTCGACAGTATGAACACTGAAGCTTTCTTT. Protein product: CASTTLFDSMNTEAFF.

The sample holds a few counts of this clonotype. V and J are TRBV12-5 and TRBJ2-7; the D call may be TRBD1 or TRBD2 (5 bases each). Per germline, CDR1 LGHNT and CDR2 FRNRAP. The germline V and J ends were trimmed by 6 bases and 10 bases, with 22 bases remaining between them. The CDR3 length is 14 residues. This CDR3 is CASGDTGTLHQQYF. In DNA, the CDR3 is TGTGCTAGTGGGGACACCGGGACCCTTCATCAACAGTACTTC.

This clonotype was picked up a small number of times. This chain joins TRBV28 and TRBJ1-6; 8 bases are a match to TRBD1. This CDR3 is 16 amino acids long. V shed 4 bases, J shed 6 bases, and the junction held 8 bases outside the gene matches. Per the germline V gene, CDR1 is MDHEN and CDR2 is SYDVKM. CDR3 nucleotides: TGTGCCAGCAGTTCCCCTGCAGGGGGCGTTAATTCACCCCTCCACTTT. Translation gives CASSSPAGGVNSPLHF.

CDR3 in DNA: TGCAGTGCTAGGGGGACCAGTACATGCACTGAAGCTTTCTTT. This gives the protein CSARGTSTCTEAFF. The genes are TRBV20-1 and TRBJ1-1; D is possibly TRBD1 (5 bases). CDR3 size: 14 residues. The germline V and J ends were trimmed by 3 bases and 4 bases, with 15 bases remaining between them. Germline lookup yields CDR1 DFQATT and CDR2 SNEGSKA (reference sequence).

This clonotype was detected only a few times. The chain couples TRBV6-5 to TRBJ1-1; 8 bases fit TRBD1. The CDR3 has 13 amino acids. Unmatched junction bases numbered 4, after V lost 7 bases and J lost 3 bases. Germline values: CDR1 MNHEY, CDR2 SVGAGI. CDR3 residues: CASIRQGHTEAFF. CDR3 nucleotides: TGTGCCAGCATCCGACAGGGGCACACTGAAGCTTTCTTT.

This clonotype was detected only a few times. The chain links TRBV7-2 to TRBJ2-3; no clear D gene. Germline assignment: CDR1 SGHTA and CDR2 FQGNSA. V gave up 5 bases and J gave up 0 bases, with 15 bases separating them. The CDR3 length is 16 residues. For the CDR3, the DNA is TGTGCCAGCAGCCACCTTCTAGGGATCAGCACAGATACGCAGTATTTT. This sequence encodes CASSHLLGISTDTQYF.

This clonotype was counted at least ten times. The DNA for the CDR3 is TGTGCCAGCAGCCAAGAGGACCCCCCGGGCAGTAAGCTCTATGGCTACACCTTC. Amino acids: CASSQEDPPGSKLYGYTF. This chain links TRBV4-2 with TRBJ1-2; D remains unclear. CDR1 LGHNA and CDR2 YNFKEQ come from the germline V gene. V shed 0 bases and J shed 4 bases, with 21 bases lying between them. The CDR3 is 18 residues long.